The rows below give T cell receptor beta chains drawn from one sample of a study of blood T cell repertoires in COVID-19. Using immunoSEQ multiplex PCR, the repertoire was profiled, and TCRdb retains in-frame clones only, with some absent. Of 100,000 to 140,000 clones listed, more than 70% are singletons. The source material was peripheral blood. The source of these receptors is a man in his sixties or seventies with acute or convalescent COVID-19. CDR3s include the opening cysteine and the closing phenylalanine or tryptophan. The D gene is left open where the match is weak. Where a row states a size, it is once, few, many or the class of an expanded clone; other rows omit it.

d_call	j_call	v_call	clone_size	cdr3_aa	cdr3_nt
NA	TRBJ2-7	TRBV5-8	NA	CASSLGQGPPTEQYF	TGTGCCAGCAGCTTGGGGCAGGGGCCACCTACGGAGCAGTACTTC
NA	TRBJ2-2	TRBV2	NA	CASNVAGNTGELFF	TGTGCCAGCAATGTCGCAGGGAACACCGGGGAGCTGTTTTTT
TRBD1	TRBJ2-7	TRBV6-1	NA	CASSEAANRQGADEQYF	TGTGCCAGCAGTGAAGCGGCGAATCGTCAGGGGGCTGATGAGCAGTACTTC
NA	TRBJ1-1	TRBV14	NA	CASSQVVSNTEAFF	TGTGCCAGCAGCCAAGTCGTATCGAACACTGAAGCTTTCTTT
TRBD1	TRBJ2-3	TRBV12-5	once	CASARRGTGTDTQYF	TGTGCTAGTGCCCGGAGAGGGACAGGCACAGATACGCAGTATTTT
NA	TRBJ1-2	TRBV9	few	CASSVGMRQVNYGYTF	TGTGCCAGCAGCGTAGGAATGAGACAAGTTAACTATGGCTACACCTTC
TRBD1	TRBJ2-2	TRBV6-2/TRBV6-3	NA	CASSTRPTGGFGELFF	TGTGCCAGCAGTACCCGACCGACAGGGGGCTTCGGGGAGCTGTTTTTT
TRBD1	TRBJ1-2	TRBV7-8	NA	CASSLVGSTGLDGYTF	TGTGCCAGCAGCTTAGTGGGCTCGACAGGGCTCGATGGCTACACCTTC
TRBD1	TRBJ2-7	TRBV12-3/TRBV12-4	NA	CASRDRGPYEQYF	TGTGCCAGCCGGGACAGGGGTCCCTACGAGCAGTACTTC
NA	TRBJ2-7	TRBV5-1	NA	CASSLDRAHEQYF	TGCGCCAGCAGCTTGGACAGGGCCCACGAGCAGTACTTC
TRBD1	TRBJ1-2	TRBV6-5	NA	CASSYSTGGEDYGYTF	TGTGCCAGCAGTTACTCGACAGGGGGCGAGGACTATGGCTACACCTTC
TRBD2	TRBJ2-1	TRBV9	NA	CASSVGAWTSGPWNEQFF	TGTGCCAGCAGCGTAGGGGCCTGGACTAGCGGGCCCTGGAATGAGCAGTTCTTC
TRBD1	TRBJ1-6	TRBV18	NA	CASSPSGQGDNSPLHF	TGTGCCAGCTCACCCTCGGGACAGGGGGACAATTCACCCCTCCACTTT
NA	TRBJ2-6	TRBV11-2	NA	CASSPRPGGSGANVLTF	TGTGCCAGCAGCCCCCGCCCCGGGGGTTCTGGGGCCAACGTCCTGACTTTC
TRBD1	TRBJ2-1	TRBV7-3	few	CASSRDRENEQFF	TGTGCCAGCAGCAGAGACAGGGAGAATGAGCAGTTCTTC
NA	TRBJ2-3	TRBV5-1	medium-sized	CASSRSEATSTDTQYF	TGCGCCAGCAGCCGCTCGGAGGCAACTAGCACAGATACGCAGTATTTT
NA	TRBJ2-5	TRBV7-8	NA	CASSLAVRAQETQYF	TGTGCCAGCAGCTTAGCGGTCAGGGCTCAAGAGACCCAGTACTTC
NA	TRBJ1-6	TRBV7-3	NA	CASSLTYSSPLHF	TGTGCCAGCAGCTTAACCTATAGTTCACCCCTCCACTTT
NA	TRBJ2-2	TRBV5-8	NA	CASSFRTRETGELFF	TGTGCCAGCAGCTTTAGAACACGGGAGACCGGGGAGCTGTTTTTT
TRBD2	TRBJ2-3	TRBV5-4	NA	CASSRSGGLTDTQYF	TGTGCCAGCAGCCGTAGCGGGGGCCTCACAGATACGCAGTATTTT
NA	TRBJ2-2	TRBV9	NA	CASSVGGPGELFF	TGTGCCAGCAGCGTTGGAGGACCCGGGGAGCTGTTTTTT
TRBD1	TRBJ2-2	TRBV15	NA	CATSGARQGSGELFF	TGTGCCACCAGCGGAGCTCGACAGGGGTCCGGGGAGCTGTTTTTT
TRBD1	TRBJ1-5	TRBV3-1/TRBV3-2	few	CASSPQGGNQPQHF	TGTGCCAGCAGCCCACAGGGGGGCAATCAGCCCCAGCATTTT
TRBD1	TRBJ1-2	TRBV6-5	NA	CASSTWDSNYGYTF	TGTGCCAGCAGTACCTGGGACAGCAACTATGGCTACACCTTC
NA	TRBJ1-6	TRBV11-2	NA	CASSLAGVSYNSPLHF	TGTGCCAGCAGCCTGGCGGGCGTCTCCTATAATTCACCCCTCCACTTT
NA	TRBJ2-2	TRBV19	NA	CASSNRGSNTGKLFF	TGTGCCAGTAGTAACCGGGGTTCGAACACCGGGAAGCTGTTTTTT
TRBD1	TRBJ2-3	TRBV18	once	CASSLLAGGVVDTQYF	TGTGCCAGCTCACTCCTCGCAGGGGGCGTTGTGGATACGCAGTATTTT
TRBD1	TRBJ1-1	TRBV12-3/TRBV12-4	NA	CASSRQGGTEAFF	TGTGCCAGCAGTCGACAGGGAGGCACTGAAGCTTTCTTT
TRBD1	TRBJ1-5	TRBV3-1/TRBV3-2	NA	CASSLQGDQPQHF	TGTGCCAGCAGTCTACAGGGGGATCAGCCCCAGCATTTT
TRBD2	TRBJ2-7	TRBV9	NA	CASSVGGVEPYEQYF	TGTGCCAGCAGCGTGGGAGGGGTCGAACCCTACGAGCAGTACTTC
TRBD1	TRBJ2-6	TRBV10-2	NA	CASRETGGAGANVLTF	TGCGCCAGCAGGGAGACAGGGGGCGCTGGGGCCAACGTCCTGACTTTC
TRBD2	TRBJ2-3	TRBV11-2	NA	CASRRTLGSGGAEDTQYF	TGTGCCAGCAGGCGAACCCTGGGTAGCGGGGGGGCCGAGGATACGCAGTATTTT
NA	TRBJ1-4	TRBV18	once	CASSPNPRGYEKLFF	TGTGCCAGCTCACCAAATCCCCGGGGATATGAAAAACTGTTTTTT
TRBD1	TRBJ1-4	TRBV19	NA	CASSIARGLRNEKLFF	TGTGCCAGTAGTATAGCCAGGGGGCTAAGGAATGAAAAACTGTTTTTT
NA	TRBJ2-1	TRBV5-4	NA	CASSSPRGDYNEQFF	TGTGCCAGCAGCTCGCCCAGGGGGGACTACAATGAGCAGTTCTTC
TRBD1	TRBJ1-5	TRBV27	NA	CASSRSQGASNQPQHF	TGTGCCAGCAGTCGATCACAGGGGGCGAGCAATCAGCCCCAGCATTTT
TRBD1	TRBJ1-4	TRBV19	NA	CASSKSGTGVEKLFF	TGTGCCAGTAGTAAGAGCGGGACAGGGGTCGAAAAACTGTTTTTT
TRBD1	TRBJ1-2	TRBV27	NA	CASRGQGAGYGYTF	TGTGCCAGCAGAGGACAGGGGGCCGGCTATGGCTACACCTTC
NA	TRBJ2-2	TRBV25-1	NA	CASSEEEGGTGELFF	TGTGCCAGCAGTGAAGAGGAGGGCGGCACCGGGGAGCTGTTTTTT
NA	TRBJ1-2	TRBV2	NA	CASTWQGSYGYTF	TGTGCCAGCACCTGGCAGGGAAGTTATGGCTACACCTTC